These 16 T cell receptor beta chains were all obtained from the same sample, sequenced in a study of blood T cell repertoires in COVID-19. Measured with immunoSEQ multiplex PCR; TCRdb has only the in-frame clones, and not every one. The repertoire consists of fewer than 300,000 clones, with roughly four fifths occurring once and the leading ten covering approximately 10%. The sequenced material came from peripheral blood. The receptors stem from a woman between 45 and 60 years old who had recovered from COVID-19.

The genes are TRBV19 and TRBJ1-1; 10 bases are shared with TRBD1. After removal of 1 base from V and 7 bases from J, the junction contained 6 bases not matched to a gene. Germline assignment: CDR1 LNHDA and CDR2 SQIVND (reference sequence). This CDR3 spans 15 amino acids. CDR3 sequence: CASSIGDRGMVEAFF. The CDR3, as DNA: TGTGCCAGTAGTATAGGGGACAGGGGAATGGTTGAAGCTTTCTTT. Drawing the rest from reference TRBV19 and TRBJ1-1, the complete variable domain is DGGITQSPKYLFRKEGQNVTLSCEQNLNHDAMYWYRQDPGQGLRLIYYSQIVNDFQKGDIAEGYSVSREKKESFPLTVTSAQKNPTAFYLCASSIGDRGMVEAFFGQGTRLTVV.

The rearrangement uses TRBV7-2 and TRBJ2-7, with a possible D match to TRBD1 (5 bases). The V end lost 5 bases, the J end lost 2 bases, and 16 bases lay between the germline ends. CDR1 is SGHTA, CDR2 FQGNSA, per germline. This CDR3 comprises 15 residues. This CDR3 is CASSRRATVTYEQYF. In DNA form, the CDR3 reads TGTGCCAGCAGCCGCCGGGCGACAGTAACCTACGAGCAGTACTTC.

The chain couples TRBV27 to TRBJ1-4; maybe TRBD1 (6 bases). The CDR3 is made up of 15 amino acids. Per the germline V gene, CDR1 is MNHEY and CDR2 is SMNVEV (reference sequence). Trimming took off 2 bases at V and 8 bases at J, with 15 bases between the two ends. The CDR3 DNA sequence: TGTGCCAGCAGTTTAGGTCGGGGGGGCGGGGAAAAACTGTTTTTT. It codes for CASSLGRGGGEKLFF.

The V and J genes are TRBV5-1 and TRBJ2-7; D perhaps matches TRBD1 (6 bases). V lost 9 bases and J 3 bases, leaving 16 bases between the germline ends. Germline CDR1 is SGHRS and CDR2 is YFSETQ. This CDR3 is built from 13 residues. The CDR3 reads CATEGQFFYEQYF. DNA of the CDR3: TGCGCCACCGAGGGACAATTTTTCTACGAGCAGTACTTC.

The DNA of the CDR3 is TGTGCCAGCAGCGCGACAGGGGACACTGAAGCTTTCTTT. Encoded protein: CASSATGDTEAFF. The chain uses TRBV7-7 and TRBJ1-1; 8 bases fit TRBD1. The CDR3 extends over 13 amino acids. Germline V gene sequence: CDR1 SSHAT, CDR2 FNYEAQ (reference sequence). J gave up 3 bases and V 5 bases, and 2 bases lay outside the gene matches.

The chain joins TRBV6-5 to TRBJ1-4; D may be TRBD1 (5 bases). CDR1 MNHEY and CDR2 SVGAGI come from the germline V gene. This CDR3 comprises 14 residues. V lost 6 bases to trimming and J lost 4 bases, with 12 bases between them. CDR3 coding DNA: TGTGCCAGCAGGAGACTGACAGTTAATGAAAAACTGTTTTTT. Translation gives CASRRLTVNEKLFF.

CDR3 loop: CASSFGQGAGNEQFF. In DNA form, the CDR3 reads TGTGCCAGCAGCTTCGGGCAGGGGGCTGGGAATGAGCAGTTCTTC. J is TRBJ2-1 and V is TRBV7-3; 8 nucleotides align to TRBD1. Germline assignment: CDR1 SGHTA and CDR2 FQGTGA. J lost 7 bases, V lost 3 bases, and 8 bases had no gene match. The CDR3 is 15 amino acids.

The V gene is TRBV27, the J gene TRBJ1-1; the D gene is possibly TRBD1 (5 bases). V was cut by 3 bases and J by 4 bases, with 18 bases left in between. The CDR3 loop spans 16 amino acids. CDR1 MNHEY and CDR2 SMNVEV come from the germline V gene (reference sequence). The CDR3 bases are TGTGCCAGCAGTTTGGTTGCGGGATTGGGGGGCACTGAAGCTTTCTTT. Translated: CASSLVAGLGGTEAFF.

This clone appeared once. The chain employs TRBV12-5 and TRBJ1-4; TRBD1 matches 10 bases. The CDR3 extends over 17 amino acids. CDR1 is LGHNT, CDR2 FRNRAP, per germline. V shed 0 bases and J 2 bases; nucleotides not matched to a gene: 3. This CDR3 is CASGLVRQGATNEKLFF. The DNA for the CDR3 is TGTGCTAGTGGTTTGGTTAGACAGGGGGCGACTAATGAAAAACTGTTTTTT.

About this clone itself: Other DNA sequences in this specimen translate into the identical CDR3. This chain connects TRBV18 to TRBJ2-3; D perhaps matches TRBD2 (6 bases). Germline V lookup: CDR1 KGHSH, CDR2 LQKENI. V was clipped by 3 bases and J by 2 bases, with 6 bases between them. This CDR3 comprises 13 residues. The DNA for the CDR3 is TGTGCCAGCTCACCGGGACTCACAGATACGCAGTATTTT. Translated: CASSPGLTDTQYF.

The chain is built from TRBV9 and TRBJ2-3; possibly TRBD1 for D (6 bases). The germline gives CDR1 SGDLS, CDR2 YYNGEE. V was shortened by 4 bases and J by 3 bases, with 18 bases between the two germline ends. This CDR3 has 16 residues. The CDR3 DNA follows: TGTGCCAGCAGCCCAGGGGTTAGCGTCGGGACAGATACGCAGTATTTT. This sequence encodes CASSPGVSVGTDTQYF.

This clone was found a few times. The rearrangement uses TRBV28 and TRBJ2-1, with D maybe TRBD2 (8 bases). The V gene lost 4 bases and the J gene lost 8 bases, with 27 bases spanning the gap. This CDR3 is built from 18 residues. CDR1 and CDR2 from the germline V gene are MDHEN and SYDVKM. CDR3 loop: CASSSQKRGTDFPYEQFF. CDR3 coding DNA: TGTGCCAGCAGTTCTCAAAAGCGGGGGACAGATTTCCCCTATGAGCAGTTCTTC.

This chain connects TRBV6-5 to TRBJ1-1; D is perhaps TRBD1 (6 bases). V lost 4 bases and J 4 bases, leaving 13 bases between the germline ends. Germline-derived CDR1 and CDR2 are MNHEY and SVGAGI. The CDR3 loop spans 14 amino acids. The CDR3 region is CASSFERGSTEAFF. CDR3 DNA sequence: TGTGCCAGCAGTTTCGAGAGGGGGAGCACTGAAGCTTTCTTT.

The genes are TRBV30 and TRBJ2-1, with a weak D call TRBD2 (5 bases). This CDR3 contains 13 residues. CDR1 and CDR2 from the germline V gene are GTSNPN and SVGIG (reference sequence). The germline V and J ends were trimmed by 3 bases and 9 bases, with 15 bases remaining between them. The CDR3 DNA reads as TGTGCCTGGAGCTTCGCTCGGGAAGGTGAGCAGTTCTTC. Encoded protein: CAWSFAREGEQFF. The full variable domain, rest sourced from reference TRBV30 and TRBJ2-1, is SQTIHQWPATLVQPVGSPLSLECTVEGTSNPNLYWYRQAAGRGLQLLFYSVGIGQISSEVPQNLSASRPQDRQFILSSKKLLLSDSGFYLCAWSFAREGEQFFGPGTRLTVL.

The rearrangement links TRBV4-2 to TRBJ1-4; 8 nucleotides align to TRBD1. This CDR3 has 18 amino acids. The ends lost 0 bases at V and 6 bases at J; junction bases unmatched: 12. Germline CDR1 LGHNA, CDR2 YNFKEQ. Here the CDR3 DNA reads TGTGCCAGCAGCCAAGATCGGATCGGCAGGGGGCAGGATGAAAAACTGTTTTTT. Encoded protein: CASSQDRIGRGQDEKLFF.

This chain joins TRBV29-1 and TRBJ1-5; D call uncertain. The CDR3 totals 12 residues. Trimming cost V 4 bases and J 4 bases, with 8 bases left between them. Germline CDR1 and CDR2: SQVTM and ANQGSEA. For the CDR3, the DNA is TGCAGCGTTGGCGGGGTTAATCAGCCCCAGCATTTT. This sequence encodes CSVGGVNQPQHF.